A single sample is the source of the 28 T cell receptor beta chains below, sequenced in a study of shared clonotypes between healthy human individuals. TCRdb's table, derived via immunoSEQ multiplex PCR, lists solely in-frame clones and lacks some. The table lists about 580,000 clones, roughly 98% of them singletons. Naive CD8 cells lacked CD45RO, underwent positive selection for CCR7 and left out terminally differentiated effector memory CD45RA+ cells. Sequencing used naive CD8+ T cells sorted from blood. The receptor set was obtained from a man aged 25-45 years in good health.

The rearrangement joins TRBV11-2 to TRBJ2-2, with a weak D call TRBD2 (5 bases). Germline V gives CDR1 SGHAT, CDR2 FQNNGV. V lost 6 bases and J lost 7, with 21 bases in between. The CDR3 runs 16 residues. CDR3 DNA: TGTGCCAGCAGTCCCGAAGAGTGGGAGAAAGGCGGGGAGCTGTTTTTT. It specifies CASSPEEWEKGGELFF.

Concerning this clone: The same CDR3 also results from other DNA sequences found in this sample. The CDR3 DNA reads TGTGCCAGCAGCTTAGCAACAGGCTCCTACGAGCAGTACTTC. It translates to CASSLATGSYEQYF. This chain uses TRBV7-2 with TRBJ2-7; tentatively, D is TRBD1 (5 bases). Deletions cut 0 bases from V and 0 bases from J, with 6 bases between. The CDR3 sequence is 14 residues long. Germline CDR1 SGHTA, CDR2 FQGNSA.

This rearrangement joins TRBV6-1 to TRBJ2-4; no reliable D call. The V gene's germline CDR1 is MNHNS and CDR2 SASEGT. There are 14 residues in the CDR3. The V and J ends lost 1 base and 0 bases respectively, with 4 bases between them. The CDR3 reads CASSEGLAKNIQYF. CDR3 nucleotide sequence: TGTGCCAGCAGTGAAGGGCTAGCCAAAAACATTCAGTACTTC.

The V call is TRBV7-9, the J call TRBJ1-1, with D uncertain. The CDR3 sequence is 14 residues long. The V gene lost 1 base and the J gene lost 7 bases, with 13 bases spanning the gap. Germline CDR1 SEHNR, CDR2 FQNEAQ (reference sequence). The CDR3 region has the DNA TGTGCCAGCAGCTTAGTGGGCGGGGTTAGTGAAGCTTTCTTT. Its translation: CASSLVGGVSEAFF.

The rearrangement uses TRBV7-9 and TRBJ2-7; D is undetermined. The germline V gene encodes CDR1 SEHNR and CDR2 FQNEAQ (reference sequence). V shed 2 bases and J shed 2 bases, with 16 bases lying between them. The CDR3 is made up of 16 amino acids. CDR3 amino acids: CASSLRPVDATYEQYF. The CDR3 coding sequence is TGTGCCAGCAGCTTACGCCCCGTCGATGCGACCTACGAGCAGTACTTC. Using reference TRBV7-9 and TRBJ2-7 for the parts outside the CDR3, the full variable domain is DTGVSQNPRHKITKRGQNVTFRCDPISEHNRLYWYRQTLGQGPEFLTYFQNEAQLEKSRLLSDRFSAERPKGSFSTLEIQRTEQGDSAMYLCASSLRPVDATYEQYFGPGTRLTVT.

The V gene is TRBV5-1, the J gene TRBJ2-2; unclear D gene. Trimming cost V 4 bases and J 11 bases, with 30 bases left between them. This CDR3 has 18 amino acids. Germline values: CDR1 SGHRS, CDR2 YFSETQ. In DNA, the CDR3 is TGCGCCAGCAGCGATGTACTCCCGGGCCCCGACCACCGGGTAGAGCTGTTTTTT. Its protein product is CASSDVLPGPDHRVELFF.

J is TRBJ1-2 and V is TRBV19, with D possibly TRBD1 on 5 matching bases. The V gene's germline CDR1 is LNHDA and CDR2 SQIVND (reference sequence). The CDR3 runs 13 residues. Trimming cost V 7 bases and J 8 bases, with 17 bases left between them. CDR3 sequence (DNA): TGTGCCAGTACCACGGGGGGGATTAGCGGCTACACCTTC. It is translated as CASTTGGISGYTF. Looking up the rest from reference TRBV19 and TRBJ1-2 gives the full variable domain: DGGITQSPKYLFRKEGQNVTLSCEQNLNHDAMYWYRQDPGQGLRLIYYSQIVNDFQKGDIAEGYSVSREKKESFPLTVTSAQKNPTAFYLCASTTGGISGYTFGSGTRLTVV.

The rearrangement uses TRBV2 and TRBJ2-7, with D tentatively TRBD2 (5 bases). The CDR3 has 12 amino acids. Trimming cost V 7 bases and J 4 bases, with 11 bases left between them. Germline assignment: CDR1 SNHLY and CDR2 FYNNEI. DNA of the CDR3: TGTGCCAGCATGGCGGGTCGGTACGAGCAGTACTTC. Translation: CASMAGRYEQYF.

This chain uses TRBV11-2 with TRBJ2-3; 8 nucleotides align to TRBD2. This CDR3 comprises 16 residues. The trim removed 5 bases at V and 2 bases at J, leaving 9 bases unmatched. The germline CDR1 and CDR2 sequences are SGHAT and FQNNGV. CDR3 loop: CASSPTGAGATDTQYF. CDR3 DNA: TGTGCCAGCAGCCCGACAGGAGCGGGAGCCACAGATACGCAGTATTTT.

The chain employs TRBV15 and TRBJ2-7; 8 bases map to TRBD2. J gave up 5 bases and V 11 bases, and 14 bases lay outside the gene matches. The CDR3 sequence is 14 residues long. The germline V gene has CDR1 LNHNV and CDR2 YYDKDF (reference sequence). CDR3 in amino acids: CAVSSGTSLNEQYF. CDR3 nucleotide sequence: TGTGCCGTGTCGAGCGGGACTAGTCTGAACGAGCAGTACTTC.

As to this clone: Other DNA sequences of this sample code for an identical CDR3. CDR3: CSVEEGTGELFF. CDR3 nucleotide sequence: TGCAGCGTTGAAGAAGGAACCGGGGAGCTGTTTTTT. This chain uses TRBV29-1 with TRBJ2-2; D uncertain. Between the trimmed V and J ends, which lost 0 bases and 5 bases, there was a span of 4 bases. CDR1 SQVTM and CDR2 ANQGSEA come from the germline V gene. The CDR3 length is 12 residues.

V is TRBV15 and J is TRBJ1-3; no clear D. The CDR3 has 15 amino acids. Germline assignment: CDR1 LNHNV and CDR2 YYDKDF (reference sequence). V dropped 8 bases and J dropped 0 bases, with 14 bases sitting between them. The CDR3 DNA reads as TGTGCCACCGAAGACCGTGTCGACTCTGGAAACACCATATATTTT. Amino acid sequence: CATEDRVDSGNTIYF.

To note about this clone: The same CDR3 can be traced to other DNA sequences in this sample. This rearrangement joins TRBV18 to TRBJ2-7; D unclear. This CDR3 comprises 14 residues. Looked up from germline, CDR1 is KGHSH and CDR2 is LQKENI. V was cut by 1 base and J by 0 bases, with 7 bases left in between. The CDR3 spells CASSPQGSSYEQYF. The DNA of the CDR3 is TGTGCCAGCTCACCACAAGGTTCCTCCTACGAGCAGTACTTC.

V gene TRBV7-9 combines with J gene TRBJ2-1; TRBD2 aligns across 11 bases. The germline V gene has CDR1 SEHNR and CDR2 FQNEAQ (reference sequence). The CDR3 is 14 amino acids. Unmatched junction bases numbered 5, after V lost 5 bases and J lost 8 bases. CDR3 coding DNA: TGTGCCAGCAGCCCGCCGGGACTAGCGGATGAGCAGTTCTTC. Translating gives CASSPPGLADEQFF.

This chain uses TRBV9 with TRBJ2-3, with 14 positions matching TRBD2. From germline, CDR1 is SGDLS and CDR2 YYNGEE. This CDR3 spans 17 amino acids. The V and J ends lost 4 bases and 4 bases, in that order; junction bases with no gene match: 8. The CDR3 loop is CASSNGTSGSGSDTQYF. CDR3 coding DNA: TGTGCCAGCAGCAACGGGACTAGCGGGAGCGGGTCAGATACGCAGTATTTT.

This clone was observed a single time. CDR3 nucleotides: TGTGCCAGCAGTTTCGCCCAGGGGCACACCGGGGAGCTGTTTTTT. This gives the protein CASSFAQGHTGELFF. The V and J genes are TRBV6-5 and TRBJ2-2, with TRBD1 as a possible D gene (6 bases). The CDR3 sequence is 15 residues long. V lost 4 bases and J 3 bases, leaving 12 bases between the germline ends. From germline, CDR1 is MNHEY and CDR2 SVGAGI.

This clone was recorded only once. The chain uses TRBV9 and TRBJ1-1; no clear D gene. The germline V gene has CDR1 SGDLS and CDR2 YYNGEE. The CDR3 consists of 13 residues. Trimming removed 4 bases from V and 0 bases from J, with 7 bases in between. CDR3: CASSPRMNTEAFF. CDR3 bases: TGTGCCAGCAGCCCCCGGATGAACACTGAAGCTTTCTTT.

This chain connects TRBV29-1 to TRBJ2-3; weak D call: TRBD2 (5 bases). This CDR3 has 13 residues. Trimming left V 4 bases short and J 0 bases short, with 8 bases between. Germline CDR1 SQVTM, CDR2 ANQGSEA. The CDR3 is CSVGRSSTDTQYF. The CDR3 DNA reads TGCAGCGTTGGGAGGTCTAGCACAGATACGCAGTATTTT.

J is TRBJ2-1 and V is TRBV6-5; 12 bases map to TRBD2. The CDR3 contains 15 residues. Per the germline V gene, CDR1 is MNHEY and CDR2 is SVGAGI. The V gene end was trimmed by 0 bases and the J gene end by 8 bases; junction bases not matched to a gene: 2. Written as DNA, the CDR3 is TGTGCCAGCAGTTACTCGACTAGCGGGAGTCATGAGCAGTTCTTC. Its protein product is CASSYSTSGSHEQFF.

Here the CDR3 reads CASTDGLSGNTIYF. The CDR3 nucleotides read TGTGCCAGCACTGACGGACTCTCTGGAAACACCATATATTTT. This sequence joins TRBV2 and TRBJ1-3; D gene ambiguous. This CDR3 has 14 residues. The ends were cut back, 7 bases at V and 0 bases at J, with 10 bases in the middle. Germline values: CDR1 SNHLY, CDR2 FYNNEI.

The CDR3 sequence is CASSASGQGAIGELFF. The DNA for the CDR3 is TGTGCCAGCAGTGCCTCGGGACAGGGGGCGATCGGGGAGCTGTTTTTT. This sequence joins TRBV27 and TRBJ2-2; TRBD1 matches at 12 bases. V trimming: 5 bases; J trimming: 7 bases; junction bases outside the gene matches: 8. Germline CDR1 reads MNHEY; CDR2 reads SMNVEV (reference sequence). The CDR3 totals 16 residues.

The rearrangement uses TRBV2 and TRBJ2-7; D unresolved. V was cut by 7 bases and J by 7 bases, with 11 bases left in between. The CDR3 loop spans 11 amino acids. The germline CDR1 and CDR2 sequences are SNHLY and FYNNEI. CDR3 nucleotides: TGTGCCAGCACCTTCTCGATGGAGCAGTACTTC. It translates to CASTFSMEQYF.

As regards this clone: Other nucleotide sequences from this sample produce the same CDR3. The chain employs TRBV5-6 and TRBJ2-7; D gene uncertain. The CDR3 runs to 11 residues. V lost 2 bases and J 1 base, leaving 1 base between the germline ends. Germline V lookup: CDR1 SGHDT, CDR2 YYEEEE. This CDR3 is CASSFSYEQYF. CDR3 DNA: TGTGCCAGCAGCTTTTCCTACGAGCAGTACTTC.

The genes are TRBV27 and TRBJ2-2; the D gene is possibly TRBD1 (5 bases). Trimming pared 8 bases from V and 2 bases from J, leaving 12 bases between. CDR3 length: 14 residues. Germline values: CDR1 MNHEY, CDR2 SMNVEV (reference sequence). CDR3 protein: CASRFDSNTGELFF. CDR3 nucleotides: TGTGCCAGCCGCTTCGACAGTAACACCGGGGAGCTGTTTTTT.

V is TRBV10-3 and J is TRBJ2-7, with D possibly being TRBD2 (5 bases). Trimming took off 3 bases at V and 4 bases at J, with 7 bases between the two ends. This CDR3 has 12 amino acids. Germline CDR1 is ENHRY and CDR2 is SYGVKD. The chain's CDR3 is CAISDRRYEQYF. The CDR3 DNA reads as TGTGCCATCAGTGACAGGAGGTACGAGCAGTACTTC.

The CDR3 is CASSLGVPYRNTEAFF. CDR3 nucleotides: TGTGCCAGCAGCTTGGGCGTTCCGTACCGGAACACTGAAGCTTTCTTT. V gene TRBV7-9 combines with J gene TRBJ1-1, with D hard to call. CDR3 length: 16 residues. Trimming stripped 3 bases from V and 1 base from J, with 15 bases between. In germline, CDR1 is SEHNR, CDR2 FQNEAQ (reference sequence).

The chain uses TRBV27 and TRBJ2-1; D not resolved. Between the trimmed V and J ends, which lost 6 bases and 0 bases, there was a span of 3 bases. This CDR3 has 12 residues. Per germline, CDR1 MNHEY and CDR2 SMNVEV (reference sequence). The DNA for the CDR3 is TGTGCCAGCAGGGACTCCTACAATGAGCAGTTCTTC. This translates into CASRDSYNEQFF.

As concerns this clone: This specimen includes other DNA sequences encoding the same CDR3. The chain couples TRBV11-2 to TRBJ2-7, with no clear D. The V gene's germline CDR1 is SGHAT and CDR2 FQNNGV. The CDR3 loop spans 13 amino acids. Trimming left V 0 bases short and J 4 bases short, with 7 bases between. In DNA form, the CDR3 reads TGTGCCAGCAGCTTAGAGCTGTCTTACGAGCAGTACTTC. This sequence encodes CASSLELSYEQYF. The full variable domain, completed using reference TRBV11-2 and TRBJ2-7, is EAGVAQSPRYKIIEKRQSVAFWCNPISGHATLYWYQQILGQGPKLLIQFQNNGVVDDSQLPKDRFSAERLKGVDSTLKIQPAKLEDSAVYLCASSLELSYEQYFGPGTRLTVT.